This T cell receptor (beta chain) came from a study of glioma-infiltrating T cells. About the study: Approximately 920,000 peripheral T cells were targeted at about 4- to 11-fold coverage. Study results and limitations: A blood CDR3 motif signature was depleted in highly divergent patients.

On this clonotype itself: No antigen is known for it.

Germline V gene sequence: CDR1 KGHDR, CDR2 SFDVKD. Trimming at V came to 5 bases and at J to 0 bases, leaving 6 bases not matched to a gene. The CDR3 contains 15 residues. TCR alpha and beta CDR3 regions were amplified from RNA using iRepertoire nested multiplex PCR. TCRdb reprocessed the multiplex PCR reads via MiXCR and lists one record per CDR3 protein. Of more than 350,000 distinct CDR3 sequences in the sample, around 45% were seen once. The chain joins TRBV24-1 to TRBJ2-7, with 7 bases lining up with TRBD2. The sequenced sample consisted of glioma tissue, nonneoplastic brain tissue, or PBMCs (not recorded which). The origin of this receptor is a human donor with low-grade glioma or glioblastoma, undergoing nonglioma brain surgery, or in good health (not recorded which). Here the CDR3 reads CATSAREAYSYEQYF. For the CDR3, the DNA is TGTGCCACCAGTGCCCGGGAGGCTTACTCCTACGAGCAGTACTTC.